This entry lists 30 T cell receptor beta chains sequenced from one sample in a study of CD8 T cells in ankylosing spondylitis. Which antigens these TCRs recognize remains unknown. TCRdb analysed the 5' RACE reads with MiXCR anew, one entry per CDR3 protein. The sample has about 220,000 distinct CDR3 sequences, approximately 7.3% seen once. Findings and limits, study-wide: Apparently characteristic of ankylosing spondylitis blood was a TCR beta motif (roughly eight highly homologous variants).

Material: blood, either unsorted or a sorted T cell fraction (not recorded which). Receptors originate from a male donor with ankylosing spondylitis.

The chain couples TRBV25-1 to TRBJ2-3; perhaps TRBD2 as D (5 bases). Trimming took off 2 bases at V and 2 bases at J, with 11 bases between the two ends. Germline-derived CDR1 and CDR2 are MGHDK and SYGVNS. The CDR3 loop spans 15 amino acids. The CDR3 sequence is CASSEGAAYTDTQYF. The CDR3 DNA follows: TGTGCCAGCAGTGAAGGAGCGGCGTACACAGATACGCAGTATTTT.

The chain couples TRBV20-1 to TRBJ2-3, with 7 bases that match TRBD2. V was clipped by 6 bases and J by 2 bases; unmatched bases: 20. The CDR3 runs to 18 residues. In germline, CDR1 is DFQATT, CDR2 SNEGSKA (reference sequence). The chain's CDR3 is CSAPKDPSGGLYTDTQYF. The CDR3 nucleotides are TGCAGTGCCCCCAAAGATCCTAGCGGAGGCCTCTACACAGATACGCAGTATTTT.

This clonotype was picked up many times. V and J are TRBV3-1 and TRBJ1-1; possibly TRBD1 for D (6 bases). The CDR3 totals 15 residues. Looked up from germline, CDR1 is LGHDT and CDR2 is YNNKEL (reference sequence). Deletions cut 4 bases from V and 6 bases from J, with 18 bases between. The CDR3 reads CASSPENGGEAEAFF. CDR3 nucleotides: TGTGCCAGCAGCCCGGAGAACGGGGGCGAGGCTGAAGCTTTCTTT.

A few counts support this clonotype. The chain uses TRBV3-1 and TRBJ2-3, with 8 bases aligning to TRBD1. V dropped 6 bases and J dropped 6; count of bases not matched to a gene: 11. The CDR3 is 15 amino acids. Germline V gene data show CDR1 as LGHDT and CDR2 as YNNKEL (reference sequence). The CDR3 nucleotides are TGTGCCAGCAGGCCTCGGACAGGGCGGATGGATACGCAGTATTTT. It encodes CASRPRTGRMDTQYF.

This clonotype was counted at least ten times. The chain uses TRBV6-1 and TRBJ1-5, with D unresolved. The V and J ends lost 6 bases and 1 base respectively, with 10 bases between them. The CDR3 spans 14 residues. In germline, CDR1 is MNHNS, CDR2 SASEGT. This chain's CDR3 is CASRAMRSNQPQHF. The CDR3 DNA reads TGTGCCAGCAGGGCTATGAGGAGCAATCAGCCCCAGCATTTT.

This clonotype was seen only a few times. The V call is TRBV4-3, the J call TRBJ2-5, with 7 nucleotides matching TRBD2. J gave up 1 base and V 4 bases, and 12 bases lay outside the gene matches. The CDR3 has 17 residues. Germline CDR1 is LGHNA and CDR2 is YSLEER. The CDR3, as DNA: TGCGCCAGCAGCCGGGAGGGTCCAGCTAGCAGCCAAGAGACCCAGTACTTC. Protein product: CASSREGPASSQETQYF.

There are many counts of this clonotype. This chain links TRBV29-1 with TRBJ1-2; no definite D call. The germline V gene encodes CDR1 SQVTM and CDR2 ANQGSEA. Trimming removed 7 bases at V and 8 bases at J, with 8 bases between. This CDR3 is 9 amino acids long. The DNA of the CDR3 is TGCAGCGCAGGACCCGGCTACACCTTC. Protein product: CSAGPGYTF.

This clonotype was detected many times. V usage is TRBV19 and J usage is TRBJ2-3; 8 bases are shared with TRBD2. V shed 5 bases and J 0 bases; nucleotides not matched to a gene: 7. The CDR3 covers 16 residues. Germline lookup yields CDR1 LNHDA and CDR2 SQIVND (reference sequence). The CDR3 reads CASSPLAVPSTDTQYF. As DNA, the CDR3 is TGTGCCAGTAGTCCACTAGCGGTTCCTAGCACAGATACGCAGTATTTT.

This clonotype was recorded many times. The genes are TRBV4-3 and TRBJ2-3, with TRBD2 matching over 12 bases. CDR3 length equals 18 residues. Germline V gene sequence: CDR1 LGHNA, CDR2 YSLEER. V trimming: 0 bases; J trimming: 2 bases; junction bases outside the gene matches: 6. The CDR3 reads CASSQDWLAGGITDTQYF. CDR3 DNA sequence: TGCGCCAGCAGCCAAGACTGGCTAGCGGGAGGGATCACAGATACGCAGTATTTT.

At least ten counts were recorded for this clonotype. V and J are TRBV12-3 or TRBV12-4 and TRBJ1-1; D gene uncertain. Between the trimmed V and J ends, which lost 1 base and 4 bases, there was a span of 4 bases. The CDR3 extends over 12 amino acids. In DNA, the CDR3 is TGTGCCAGCAGTTTAGGAGCCACTGAAGCTTTCTTT. Residues: CASSLGATEAFF.

Many counts were recorded for this clonotype. V usage is TRBV5-8 and J usage is TRBJ2-1, with 11 bases that match TRBD2. Losses at the gene ends were 0 bases for V and 10 bases for J; bases not matched to a gene: 9. Germline V gene lookup returns CDR1 SGHTS and CDR2 YDEGEE. The CDR3 has 16 residues. In DNA form, the CDR3 reads TGTGCCAGCAGCTTGGGCGTGACTAGCGGGGTTGAAGAGCAGTTCTTC. Protein sequence: CASSLGVTSGVEEQFF.

The chain employs TRBV5-1 and TRBJ2-7; TRBD2 might be the D (5 bases). The CDR3 consists of 19 residues. The germline V gene has CDR1 SGHRS and CDR2 YFSETQ. The V gene lost 0 bases and the J gene lost 3 bases, with 25 bases spanning the gap. In nucleotides, the CDR3 is TGCGCCAGCAGCTTGGCCGCCGGGGTCCACATGAAATTTATCTACGAGCAGTACTTC. Translation: CASSLAAGVHMKFIYEQYF.

The chain joins TRBV6-2 or TRBV6-3 to TRBJ2-1; tentatively, D is TRBD2 (6 bases). There are 16 residues in the CDR3. The germline V gene has CDR1 MNHEY and CDR2 SVGEGT. V was shortened by 3 bases and J by 0 bases, with 12 bases between the two germline ends. Here the CDR3 reads CASSYLATRSYNEQFF. CDR3 nucleotide sequence: TGTGCCAGCAGTTATCTAGCGACCCGCTCCTACAATGAGCAGTTCTTC.

This clonotype showed up many times. The rearrangement links TRBV4-3 to TRBJ2-3; 8 bases fit TRBD1. The CDR3 runs 16 residues. CDR1 is LGHNA and CDR2 is YSLEER in the germline V gene. V lost 3 bases and J lost 5; bases outside the gene matches: 10. The CDR3 reads CASSQAGQGAVDTQYF. For the CDR3, the DNA is TGCGCCAGCAGCCAGGCCGGACAGGGCGCGGTAGATACGCAGTATTTT.

Many counts were recorded for this clonotype. The CDR3 sequence is CASTDPPYNQPQHF. CDR3 DNA sequence: TGTGCCAGCACCGATCCCCCTTACAATCAGCCCCAGCATTTT. The chain carries TRBV6-1 and TRBJ1-5; D unclear. The ends were cut back, 7 bases at V and 3 bases at J, with 13 bases in the middle. The length of the CDR3 is 14 residues. Germline V CDR1 and CDR2: MNHNS, SASEGT.

This clonotype was observed a handful of times. The chain joins TRBV29-1 to TRBJ2-7; D might be TRBD1 (5 bases). The CDR3 runs to 12 residues. Trimming removed 6 bases from V and 3 bases from J, with 12 bases in between. Germline V gene lookup returns CDR1 SQVTM and CDR2 ANQGSEA. CDR3 coding DNA: TGCAGCGTACTCGGCAGGGACTACGAGCAGTACTTC. It yields the protein CSVLGRDYEQYF.

This clonotype was seen a few times. CDR3 region: CASSILVVNTEAFF. CDR3 coding DNA: TGTGCCAGTAGTATACTCGTTGTGAACACTGAAGCTTTCTTT. The rearrangement links TRBV19 to TRBJ1-1; D gene uncertain. CDR1 LNHDA and CDR2 SQIVND come from the germline V gene (reference sequence). The CDR3 is 14 amino acids. The V and J ends lost 2 bases and 0 bases respectively, with 7 bases between them.

This clonotype has ten or more counts. The gene calls are TRBV20-1 and TRBJ2-4; 7 bases are a match to TRBD2. CDR3 length: 16 amino acids. The germline CDR1 and CDR2 sequences are DFQATT and SNEGSKA (reference sequence). V lost 1 base to trimming and J lost 6 bases; unmatched junction nucleotides: 12. CDR3: CSARGLLGGRRNIQYF. The CDR3 DNA is TGCAGTGCTAGAGGACTCCTTGGCGGGAGAAGAAACATTCAGTACTTC.

The chain uses TRBV27 and TRBJ2-2; D might be TRBD1 (6 bases). V dropped 7 bases and J dropped 1 base, with 13 bases sitting between them. The CDR3 length is 15 residues. CDR1 is MNHEY, CDR2 SMNVEV, per germline (reference sequence). The CDR3 DNA reads as TGTGCCAGCAATCCCTCGACAGGGAACACCGGGGAGCTGTTTTTT. Its translation is CASNPSTGNTGELFF.

This clonotype has a count of ten or more. The rearrangement links TRBV27 to TRBJ2-5; 7 nucleotides line up with TRBD2. The CDR3 runs 14 residues. With 4 bases clipped from V and 1 base from J, the junction kept 3 bases outside the gene matches. The germline V gene has CDR1 MNHEY and CDR2 SMNVEV (reference sequence). The DNA of the CDR3 is TGTGCCAGCAGTTCCTGGGGGGGCCAAGAGACCCAGTACTTC. Protein: CASSSWGGQETQYF.

This clonotype came up many times. This CDR3 is CATSRSRVQKAYNEQFF. The CDR3 DNA reads as TGTGCCACCAGCAGATCGCGTGTACAGAAGGCCTACAATGAGCAGTTCTTC. The chain uses TRBV15 and TRBJ2-1, with D unclear. The CDR3 is 17 residues long. From germline, CDR1 is LNHNV and CDR2 YYDKDF (reference sequence). Deletions cut 2 bases from V and 2 bases from J, with 16 bases between.

This clonotype occurred many times. V and J are TRBV11-2 and TRBJ1-2; TRBD1 matches at 9 bases. Germline V gene lookup returns CDR1 SGHAT and CDR2 FQNNGV. V lost 0 bases, J lost 2 bases, and 7 bases stayed unmatched. The CDR3 is 17 residues long. The CDR3 is CASSLDLQGAPNYGYTF. The CDR3 nucleotides are TGTGCCAGCAGCTTAGACTTACAGGGGGCACCCAACTATGGCTACACCTTC.

This clonotype occurred many times. The chain has TRBV10-3 and TRBJ1-1; D ambiguous. CDR1 and CDR2 (germline): ENHRY, SYGVKD. Trimming stripped 5 bases from V and 0 bases from J, with 7 bases between. This CDR3 contains 13 residues. The CDR3 DNA sequence: TGTGCCATCAGTACTCCCATGAACACTGAAGCTTTCTTT. It specifies CAISTPMNTEAFF.

The rearrangement joins TRBV25-1 to TRBJ1-6; tentatively, D is TRBD1 (6 bases). Trimming stripped 6 bases from V and 14 bases from J, with 17 bases between. Germline CDR1 is MGHDK and CDR2 is SYGVNS. CDR3 length: 13 residues. The CDR3 here is CASRTGLAGALHF. The CDR3 nucleotides are TGTGCCAGCAGGACAGGCCTCGCTGGCGCCCTCCACTTT.

This clonotype occurred a few times. The V gene is TRBV12-3 or TRBV12-4, the J gene TRBJ1-2; TRBD1 matches 9 bases. This CDR3 spans 15 amino acids. V was pared by 2 bases and J by 7 bases, with 8 bases of the junction left unmatched. The CDR3 loop reads CASSLNDRGARGYTF. The CDR3 DNA reads TGTGCCAGCAGTTTAAACGACAGGGGGGCTCGTGGCTACACCTTC.

The chain couples TRBV5-1 to TRBJ2-7; 9 positions agree with TRBD1. The CDR3 consists of 16 residues. Per germline, CDR1 SGHRS and CDR2 YFSETQ. V shed 4 bases, J shed 5 bases, and the junction held 13 bases outside the gene matches. This CDR3 is CASSLNGGTGIHEQYF. In nucleotides, the CDR3 is TGCGCCAGCAGCCTCAACGGGGGGACAGGGATCCACGAGCAGTACTTC. The full variable domain, completed using reference TRBV5-1 and TRBJ2-7, is KAGVTQTPRYLIKTRGQQVTLSCSPISGHRSVSWYQQTPGQGLQFLFEYFSETQRNKGNFPGRFSGRQFSNSRSEMNVSTLELGDSALYLCASSLNGGTGIHEQYFGPGTRLTVT.

This clonotype was observed at least ten times. The CDR3 nucleotides read TGTGCCAGCAGCCCCGGTAGCGGGATCTACAATGAGCAGTTCTTC. Translated: CASSPGSGIYNEQFF. This sequence joins TRBV6-4 and TRBJ2-1; 8 bases line up with TRBD2. After removal of 6 bases from V and 3 bases from J, the junction contained 7 bases not matched to a gene. The CDR3 runs 15 residues. CDR1 and CDR2 from the germline V gene are MRHNA and SNTAGT.

This clonotype was counted at least ten times. CDR3 sequence reads: CASSFGTSGLTDTQYF. The CDR3 DNA reads TGTGCCAGCAGCTTCGGGACTAGCGGACTCACAGATACGCAGTATTTT. The chain carries TRBV7-2 and TRBJ2-3; 11 bases line up with TRBD2. J lost 2 bases, V lost 3 bases, and 4 bases had no gene match. The germline gives CDR1 SGHTA, CDR2 FQGNSA. CDR3 length: 16 residues.

This clonotype has more than one count but fewer than ten. The chain combines TRBV27 with TRBJ2-1, with 11 bases lining up with TRBD2. The CDR3 extends over 15 amino acids. Trimming took 3 bases from V and 6 from J; bases not matched to a gene: 4. Germline assignment: CDR1 MNHEY and CDR2 SMNVEV (reference sequence). The CDR3: CASSLTSGTLNEQFF. CDR3 DNA: TGTGCCAGCAGTTTGACTAGCGGGACCCTCAATGAGCAGTTCTTC.

This clonotype appeared many times. The chain uses TRBV6-1 and TRBJ1-1; D unresolved. The V gene's germline CDR1 is MNHNS and CDR2 SASEGT. The CDR3 sequence is 14 residues long. Trimming pared 6 bases from V and 1 base from J, leaving 12 bases between. The CDR3 DNA sequence: TGTGCCAGCAGACTGACTAGTGGGAACACTGAAGCTTTCTTT. Protein product: CASRLTSGNTEAFF.